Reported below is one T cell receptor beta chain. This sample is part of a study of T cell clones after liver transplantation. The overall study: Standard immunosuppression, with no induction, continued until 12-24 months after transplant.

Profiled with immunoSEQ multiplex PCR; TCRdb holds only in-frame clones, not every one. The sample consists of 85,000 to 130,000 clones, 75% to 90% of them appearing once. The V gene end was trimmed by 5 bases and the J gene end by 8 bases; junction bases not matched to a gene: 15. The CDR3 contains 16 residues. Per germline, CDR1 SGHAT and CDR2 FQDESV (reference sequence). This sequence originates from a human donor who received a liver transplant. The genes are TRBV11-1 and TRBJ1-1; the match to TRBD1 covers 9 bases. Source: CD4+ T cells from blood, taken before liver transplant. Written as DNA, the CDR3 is TGTGCCAGCAGCCCACAGGGGGCGAGTATCGGAACCGAAGCTTTCTTT. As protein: CASSPQGASIGTEAFF.